Listed here is a single TCR beta chain. Its target is not known. This specimen comes from a study of cytomegalovirus exposure and HLA in healthy donors. Findings of the study overall: A prior analysis recorded that most TCR beta V segments were productive about 87% or about 30% of the time.

The donors were healthy bone marrow donors. The PCR used 60 Vbeta and 13 Jbeta primers. Assay: immunoSEQ multiplex PCR; the TCRdb copy retains only in-frame clones and omits some. The sample contains about 300,000 clones, 86% of which appear only once. Germline V gene data show CDR1 as MNHNY and CDR2 as SVGAGI (reference sequence). With 2 bases removed from V and 0 bases from J, the gap between germline ends came to 8 bases. This CDR3 has 15 amino acids. The clonotype comes from a man aged 40-49 years in good health and CMV-seropositive. Sequences were obtained from PBMCs. The chain uses TRBV6-6 and TRBJ2-1; the D gene is possibly TRBD2 (6 bases). The CDR3 nucleotides read TGTGCCAGCAGTTACGTTAGCGGCTCCTACAATGAGCAGTTCTTC. Protein sequence: CASSYVSGSYNEQFF.